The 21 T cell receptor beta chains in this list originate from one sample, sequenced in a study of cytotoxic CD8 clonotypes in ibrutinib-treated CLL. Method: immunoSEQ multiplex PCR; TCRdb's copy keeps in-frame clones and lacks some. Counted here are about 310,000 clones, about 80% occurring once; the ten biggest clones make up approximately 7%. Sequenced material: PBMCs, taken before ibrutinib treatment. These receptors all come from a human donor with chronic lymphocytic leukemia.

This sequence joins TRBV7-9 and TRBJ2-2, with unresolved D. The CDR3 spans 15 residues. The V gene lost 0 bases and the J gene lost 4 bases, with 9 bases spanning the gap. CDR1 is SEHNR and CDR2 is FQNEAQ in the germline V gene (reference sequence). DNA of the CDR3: TGTGCCAGCAGCTTAGCAGGGTTTTTCACCGGGGAGCTGTTTTTT. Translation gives CASSLAGFFTGELFF.

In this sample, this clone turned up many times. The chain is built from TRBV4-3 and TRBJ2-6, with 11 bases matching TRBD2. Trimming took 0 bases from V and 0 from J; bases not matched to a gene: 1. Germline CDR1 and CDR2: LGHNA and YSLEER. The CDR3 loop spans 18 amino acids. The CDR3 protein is CASSQDGLAGSGANVLTF. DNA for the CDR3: TGCGCCAGCAGCCAAGATGGACTAGCGGGCTCTGGGGCCAACGTCCTGACTTTC.

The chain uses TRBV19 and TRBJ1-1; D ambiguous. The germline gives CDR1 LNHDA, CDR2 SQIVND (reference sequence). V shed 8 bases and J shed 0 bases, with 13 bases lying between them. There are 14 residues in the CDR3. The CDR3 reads CASLRTAMNTEAFF. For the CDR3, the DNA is TGTGCCAGTCTGCGGACGGCTATGAACACTGAAGCTTTCTTT.

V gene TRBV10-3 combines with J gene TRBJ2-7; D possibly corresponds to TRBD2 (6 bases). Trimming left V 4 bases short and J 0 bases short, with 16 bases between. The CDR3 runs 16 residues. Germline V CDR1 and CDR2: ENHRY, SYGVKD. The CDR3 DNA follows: TGTGCCATCAGTGGGAGGGGAAGACCATACTCCTACGAGCAGTACTTC. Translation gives CAISGRGRPYSYEQYF.

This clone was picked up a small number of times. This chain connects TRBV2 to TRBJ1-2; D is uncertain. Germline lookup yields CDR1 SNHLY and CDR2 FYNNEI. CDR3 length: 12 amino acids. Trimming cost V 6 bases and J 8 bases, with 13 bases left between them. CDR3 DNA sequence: TGTGCCAGCAGAGATACACAAAGGGGCTACACCTTC. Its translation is CASRDTQRGYTF.

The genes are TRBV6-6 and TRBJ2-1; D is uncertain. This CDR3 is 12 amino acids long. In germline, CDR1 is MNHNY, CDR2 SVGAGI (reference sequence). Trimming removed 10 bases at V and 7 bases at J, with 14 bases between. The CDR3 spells CAISTGSNEQFF. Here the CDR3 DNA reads TGTGCCATCTCAACTGGGTCGAATGAGCAGTTCTTC.

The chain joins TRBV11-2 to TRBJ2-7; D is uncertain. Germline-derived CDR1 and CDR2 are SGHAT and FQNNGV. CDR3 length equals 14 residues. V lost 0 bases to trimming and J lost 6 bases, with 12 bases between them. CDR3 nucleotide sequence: TGTGCCAGCAGCTTAGAGGCAGGAGCTCGCGAGCAGTACTTC. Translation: CASSLEAGAREQYF.

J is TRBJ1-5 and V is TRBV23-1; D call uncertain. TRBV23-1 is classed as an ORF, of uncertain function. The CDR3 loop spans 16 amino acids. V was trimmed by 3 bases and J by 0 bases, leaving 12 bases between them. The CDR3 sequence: CASSQRPLFSNQPQHF. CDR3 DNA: TGCGCCAGCAGTCAGCGCCCCTTATTTAGCAATCAGCCCCAGCATTTT.

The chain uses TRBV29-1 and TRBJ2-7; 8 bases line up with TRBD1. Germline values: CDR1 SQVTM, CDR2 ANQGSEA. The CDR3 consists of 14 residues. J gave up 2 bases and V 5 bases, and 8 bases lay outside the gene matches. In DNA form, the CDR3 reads TGCAGCGTTTCCACAGGGGGGTATGCCTACGAGCAGTACTTC. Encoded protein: CSVSTGGYAYEQYF.

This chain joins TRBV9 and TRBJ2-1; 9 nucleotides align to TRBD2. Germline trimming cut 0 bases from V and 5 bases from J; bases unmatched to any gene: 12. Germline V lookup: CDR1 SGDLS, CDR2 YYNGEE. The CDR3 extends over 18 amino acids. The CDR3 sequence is CASSVATSGETINNEQFF. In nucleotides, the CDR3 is TGTGCCAGCAGCGTAGCGACTAGCGGTGAAACGATAAACAATGAGCAGTTCTTC.

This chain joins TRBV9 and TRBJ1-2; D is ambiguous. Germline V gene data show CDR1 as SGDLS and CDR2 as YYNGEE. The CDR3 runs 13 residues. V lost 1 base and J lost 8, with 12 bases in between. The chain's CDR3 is CASSVPGRFGYTF. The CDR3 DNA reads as TGTGCCAGCAGCGTACCAGGCAGATTCGGCTACACCTTC.

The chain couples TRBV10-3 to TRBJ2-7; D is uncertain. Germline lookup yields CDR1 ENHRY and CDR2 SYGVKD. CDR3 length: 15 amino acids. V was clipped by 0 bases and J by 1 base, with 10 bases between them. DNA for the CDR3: TGTGCCATCAGTGAGTCGCAGGTCGTTTCCTACGAGCAGTACTTC. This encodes CAISESQVVSYEQYF.

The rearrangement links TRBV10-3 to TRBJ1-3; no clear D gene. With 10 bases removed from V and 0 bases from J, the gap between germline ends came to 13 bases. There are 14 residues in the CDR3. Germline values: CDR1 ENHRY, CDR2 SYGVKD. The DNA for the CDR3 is TGTGCCACCCACCGGGGAGACTCTGGAAACACCATATATTTT. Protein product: CATHRGDSGNTIYF.

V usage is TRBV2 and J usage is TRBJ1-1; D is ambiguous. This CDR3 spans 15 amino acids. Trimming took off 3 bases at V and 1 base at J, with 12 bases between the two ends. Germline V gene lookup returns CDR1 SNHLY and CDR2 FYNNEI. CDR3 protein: CASSDGRLSNTEAFF. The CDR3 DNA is TGTGCCAGCAGTGATGGCAGGTTATCGAACACTGAAGCTTTCTTT.

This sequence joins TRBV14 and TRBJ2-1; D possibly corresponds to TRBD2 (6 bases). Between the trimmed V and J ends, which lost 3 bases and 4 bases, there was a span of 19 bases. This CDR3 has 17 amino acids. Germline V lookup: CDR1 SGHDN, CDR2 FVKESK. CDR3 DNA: TGTGCCAGCAGCCATTTGAGTATGGCGGGACGTTACAATGAGCAGTTCTTC. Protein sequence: CASSHLSMAGRYNEQFF.

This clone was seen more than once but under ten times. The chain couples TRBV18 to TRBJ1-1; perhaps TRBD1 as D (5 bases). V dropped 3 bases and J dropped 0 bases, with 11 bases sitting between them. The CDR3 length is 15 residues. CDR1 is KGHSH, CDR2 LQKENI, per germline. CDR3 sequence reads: CASSPIREMNTEAFF. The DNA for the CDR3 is TGTGCCAGCTCACCGATCAGGGAGATGAACACTGAAGCTTTCTTT.

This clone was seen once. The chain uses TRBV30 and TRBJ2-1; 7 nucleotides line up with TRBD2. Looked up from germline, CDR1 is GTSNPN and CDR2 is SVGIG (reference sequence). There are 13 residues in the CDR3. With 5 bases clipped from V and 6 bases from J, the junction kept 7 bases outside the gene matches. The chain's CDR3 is CAWGLVRSNEQFF. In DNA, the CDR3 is TGTGCCTGGGGACTAGTAAGGAGCAATGAGCAGTTCTTC.

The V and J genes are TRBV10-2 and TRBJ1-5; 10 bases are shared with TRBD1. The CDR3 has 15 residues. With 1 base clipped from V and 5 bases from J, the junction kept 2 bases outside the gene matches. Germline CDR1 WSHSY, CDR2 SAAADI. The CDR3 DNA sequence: TGCGCCAGCAGTGAGTACGGACAGGGGGATCAGCCCCAGCATTTT. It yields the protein CASSEYGQGDQPQHF.

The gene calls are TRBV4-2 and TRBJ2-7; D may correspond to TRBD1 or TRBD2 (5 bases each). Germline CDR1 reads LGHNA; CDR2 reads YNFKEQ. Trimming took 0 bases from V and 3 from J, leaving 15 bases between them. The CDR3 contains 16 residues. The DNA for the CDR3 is TGTGCCAGCAGCCAAGAAAGTTGGGACGCAAGCTACGAGCAGTACTTC. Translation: CASSQESWDASYEQYF.

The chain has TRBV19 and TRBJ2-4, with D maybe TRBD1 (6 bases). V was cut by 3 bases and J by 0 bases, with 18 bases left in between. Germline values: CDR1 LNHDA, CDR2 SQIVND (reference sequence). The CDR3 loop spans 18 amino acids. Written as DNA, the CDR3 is TGTGCCAGTAGTATGGTCCCAGGGGACGGAGGAGCCAAAAACATTCAGTACTTC. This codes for CASSMVPGDGGAKNIQYF.

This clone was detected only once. The DNA for the CDR3 is TGTGCCAGCAACCGAGCACCGAACACCGGGGAGCTGTTTTTT. Translation gives CASNRAPNTGELFF. V and J are TRBV28 and TRBJ2-2; D gene ambiguous. Germline V gene sequence: CDR1 MDHEN, CDR2 SYDVKM. V gave up 7 bases and J gave up 0 bases, with 9 bases separating them. This CDR3 comprises 14 residues.